This T cell receptor (beta chain) was profiled in a study of cytomegalovirus exposure and HLA in healthy donors. Findings and caveats of the study: Sequencing depth roughly uniform across donors was assumed in presence/absence analyses.

The CDR3 contains 14 residues. The V gene's germline CDR1 is SQVTM and CDR2 ANQGSEA. Between the trimmed V and J ends, which lost 2 bases and 1 base, there was a span of 11 bases. Remarks on this clone: Its target is unknown.

In the PCR, 60 Vbeta and 13 Jbeta primers were used. Profiled with immunoSEQ multiplex PCR; TCRdb holds only in-frame clones, not every one. This table holds roughly 200,000 clones, roughly 87% found once. The source of this sequence is a boy younger than 10 in good health and CMV-seronegative. Sample: PBMCs. The V and J genes are TRBV29-1 and TRBJ1-1; D remains ambiguous. The CDR3 spells CSVELSGANTEAFF. DNA for the CDR3: TGCAGCGTTGAACTGTCAGGCGCGAACACTGAAGCTTTCTTT.